This TCR beta chain derives from a study of neurological immune-mediated disorders. Whole-study findings and limits: Multiple sclerosis was found to have the least TCR clonal expansion, below healthy controls, and HTLV-1-associated myelopathy the most.

Regarding time point: longitudinal time-point 3. For the unsorted libraries, 2 million PBMCs stored at -80 C served as input. The CDR3 spans 18 residues. Looked up from germline, CDR1 is LNHNV and CDR2 is YYDKDF (reference sequence). 5'RACE employing 10-nucleotide random UMIs yielded the cDNA. Every sequencing run generated in excess of 180 million TCR-beta sequences. These sequences covered 15-18 subjects. TCRdb redid the calling of the 5' RACE reads with MiXCR, one entry per CDR3 protein. The sample includes approximately 100,000 distinct CDR3 sequences, about 10% of them seen just once. This clonotype occurred many times. Its antigen is not identified. A junction boundary mismatches the germline segment, possibly from a read error.

V and J are TRBV15 and TRBJ2-1; 9 bases line up with TRBD1. The specimen sequenced was PBMCs. The receptor was derived from a female donor with HTLV-1-associated myelopathy (HAM/TSP). For the CDR3, the DNA is TGTGCTACCAGCAGGGCGACAGGGGGGCAAGGAATGTACAATGAGCAGTTCTTC. Protein sequence: CATSRATGGQGMYNEQFF.